This T cell receptor (beta chain) was obtained from a study of blood T cells in healthy people across ages. Study-level points and caveats: Unsorted PBMCs prevented conclusive naive versus antigen-experienced comparison. Estimated diversity across one million T cells was deemed an underestimate.

Next came a second PCR, run for roughly 6 to 11 cycles, which used a sample-barcoded 5' primer along with a J-beta primer mix. MiXCR, applied by TCRdb to the 5' RACE reads, yields one record per CDR3 protein. The data show roughly 800,000 distinct CDR3 sequences, approximately 25% seen once. This CDR3 is built from 13 residues. V was pared by 5 bases and J by 6 bases, with 11 bases between. Regarding this clonotype: No antigen is known for it.

This sample also appeared in a second study, on T cells of mothers and their children. As that report states: Unrelated mother-child pairs always had slightly, but never significantly, lower normalized overlap than related pairs. Evidence of persistent microchimeric T cell clones was absent.

The V gene is TRBV6-7, the J gene TRBJ1-5; D is perhaps TRBD1 (6 bases). TRBV6-7 is filed as an ORF, its function uncertain. Sample: blood. The receptor's source is a boy aged 10-17 years in good health. DNA of the CDR3: TGTGCCAGCAGTAGAGGGGGGAGTCAGCCCCAGCATTTT. Protein sequence: CASSRGGSQPQHF.